A selection of T cell receptor beta chains follows, all from one sample in a study of breast tumors, draining lymph nodes, adjacent tissues. TCRdb reprocessed the multiplex PCR reads via MiXCR and lists one record per CDR3 protein. The sample comprises around 100,000 distinct CDR3 sequences, 21% of which are singletons, and roughly 1.3% rests with the top ten. Sequences were obtained from axillary lymph node tissue. These receptors all stem from a female donor with breast cancer. Some clones in this sample may be carry-over from other donors' samples. CDR3s include the opening cysteine and the closing phenylalanine or tryptophan.

TRBV20-1	CRGAETSGIYEQYF
TRBV19	CASSITIQETQYF
TRBV2	CASREGRFQETQYF
TRBV5-4	CASSLAGGFSSGNTIYF
TRBV9	CASTVSGSPNEQFF
TRBV19	CASSIGWGPGQGVKKTPQPQHF
TRBV30	CAWTNRGGGNTIYF
TRBV6-1	CASSDRGGPDTQYF
TRBV2	CASRDNSGTNNQPQHF
TRBV6-1	CASSRGDSGANVLTF
TRBV6-5	CASSRDSWVGYTF
TRBV19	CASSKDRAVSYEQYF
TRBV2	CATGDSNEKLFF
TRBV20-1	CSARGKPGAGDEQYF
TRBV5-4	CASSLASNQGARNF
TRBV28	CASSAPGQGADGGYTF
TRBV19	CASRKMTDTNYGYTF